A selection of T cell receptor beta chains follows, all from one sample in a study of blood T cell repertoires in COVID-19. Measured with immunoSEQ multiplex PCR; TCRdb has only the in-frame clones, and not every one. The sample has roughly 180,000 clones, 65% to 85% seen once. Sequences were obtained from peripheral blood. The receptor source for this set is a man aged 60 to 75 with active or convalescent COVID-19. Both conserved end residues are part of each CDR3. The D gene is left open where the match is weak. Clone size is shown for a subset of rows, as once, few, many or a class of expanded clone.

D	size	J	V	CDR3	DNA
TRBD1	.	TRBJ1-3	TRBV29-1	CSVTLGQGPGNTIYF	TGCAGCGTCACCTTGGGACAGGGGCCTGGAAACACCATATATTTT
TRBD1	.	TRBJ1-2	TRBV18	CASSPGQGGGYTF	TGTGCCAGCTCACCCGGACAGGGAGGTGGCTACACCTTC
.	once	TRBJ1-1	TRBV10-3	CAISESVTYTEAFF	TGTGCCATCAGTGAGTCGGTTACTTACACTGAAGCTTTCTTT
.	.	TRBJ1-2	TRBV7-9	CASSSYRQAVYGYTF	TGTGCCAGCAGCTCCTACCGACAGGCCGTCTATGGCTACACCTTC
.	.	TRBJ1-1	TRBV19	CASSVNTEAFF	TGTGCCAGTAGCGTGAACACTGAAGCTTTCTTT
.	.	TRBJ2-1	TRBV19	CASSISRESDNEQFF	TGTGCCAGTAGTATATCTCGGGAGTCCGACAATGAGCAGTTCTTC
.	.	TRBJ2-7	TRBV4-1	CASSQQGGYEQYF	TGCGCCAGCAGCCAGCAGGGAGGATACGAGCAGTACTTC
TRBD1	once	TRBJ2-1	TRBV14	CASSPGTGGQYEQFF	TGTGCCAGCAGCCCCGGGACAGGGGGCCAGTATGAGCAGTTCTTC
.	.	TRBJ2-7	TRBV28	CASSLRERKYF	TGTGCCAGCAGTTTACGGGAGCGTAAGTACTTC
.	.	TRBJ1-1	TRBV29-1	CSVTAPNTEAFF	TGCAGCGTAACAGCCCCGAACACTGAAGCTTTCTTT
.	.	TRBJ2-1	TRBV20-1	CSASRRGPEEEQFF	TGCAGTGCTAGTAGGCGGGGCCCTGAAGAGGAGCAGTTCTTC
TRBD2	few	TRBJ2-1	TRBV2	CAGNSGRGGEQFF	TGTGCCGGCAATAGCGGGAGAGGTGGTGAGCAGTTCTTC
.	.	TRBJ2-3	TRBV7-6	CASSLGRTAGSTDTQYF	TGTGCCAGCAGCTTAGGACGGACAGCCGGTAGCACAGATACGCAGTATTTT
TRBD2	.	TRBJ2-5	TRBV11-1	CASSLIAGGVRETQYF	TGTGCCAGCAGCTTAATCGCGGGAGGGGTTCGGGAGACCCAGTACTTC
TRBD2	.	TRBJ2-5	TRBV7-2	CASSPRGTSGSYRETQYF	TGTGCCAGCAGCCCCAGGGGGACTAGCGGGAGTTACAGGGAGACCCAGTACTTC
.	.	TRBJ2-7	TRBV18	CASSPKGDREQYF	TGTGCCAGCTCACCGAAGGGGGATAGGGAGCAGTACTTC
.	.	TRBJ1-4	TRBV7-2	CASSSEPSPRNEKLFF	TGTGCCAGCAGCTCAGAGCCTAGTCCCCGTAATGAAAAACTGTTTTTT
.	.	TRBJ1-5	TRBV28	CAWSGGNQPQHF	TGTGCCTGGTCAGGCGGCAATCAGCCCCAGCATTTT
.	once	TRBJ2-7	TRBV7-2	CASSLRSAGAEQYF	TGTGCCAGCAGCTTAAGGTCGGCAGGGGCCGAGCAGTACTTC
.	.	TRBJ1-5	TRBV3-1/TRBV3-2	CASSQVSTGHSNQPQHF	TGTGCCAGCAGCCAAGTATCAACAGGGCATAGCAATCAGCCCCAGCATTTT
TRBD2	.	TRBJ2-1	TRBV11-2	CASSLVTGGLNEQFF	TGTGCCAGCAGCTTAGTAACGGGAGGGCTTAATGAGCAGTTCTTC
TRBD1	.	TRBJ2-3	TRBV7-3	CASSRGQPPDTQYF	TGTGCCAGCAGCAGGGGACAGCCCCCAGATACGCAGTATTTT
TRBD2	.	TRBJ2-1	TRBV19	CASSPRTSAKEQFF	TGTGCCAGTAGTCCTCGGACTAGCGCGAAGGAGCAGTTCTTC
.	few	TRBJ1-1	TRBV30	CAWSRGLANTEAFF	TGTGCCTGGAGTAGGGGTTTAGCTAACACTGAAGCTTTCTTT
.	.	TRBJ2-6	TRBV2	CASSERETSGANVLTF	TGTGCCAGCAGTGAAAGGGAGACCTCTGGGGCCAACGTCCTGACTTTC
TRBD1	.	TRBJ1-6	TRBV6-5	CASSYSGTANSPLHF	TGTGCCAGCAGTTACTCGGGGACAGCAAATTCACCCCTCCACTTT
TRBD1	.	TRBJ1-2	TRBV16	CASSHLGFGTGSKYGYTF	TGTGCCAGCAGCCACCTCGGGTTCGGGACAGGCTCCAAGTATGGCTACACCTTC